The rows below give T cell receptor beta chains drawn from one sample of a study of cytomegalovirus exposure and HLA in healthy donors. TCRdb's table, derived via immunoSEQ multiplex PCR, lists solely in-frame clones and lacks some. The sample contains more than 100,000 clones, around 75% of which appear only once. The sequencing input was PBMCs. Receptor source: a man younger than 40 in good health and CMV-seronegative. The CDR3 runs from the conserved cysteine through the conserved F or W. A D gene is named only where the DNA matches it firmly. Some rows mark clone size as missing; the rest say once, few, many or name a class of expanded clone.

J gene: TRBJ2-7; D gene: -; clone size: few; V gene: TRBV4-1; CDR3 protein: CASSLPGGSYEQYF; CDR3 DNA: TGCGCCAGCAGCCTCCCCGGAGGTTCCTACGAGCAGTACTTC
J gene: TRBJ2-3; D gene: TRBD2; clone size: -; V gene: TRBV7-9; CDR3 protein: CASSLPRRLAGSTDTQYF; CDR3 DNA: TGTGCCAGCAGCCTCCCTAGGCGACTAGCGGGGAGCACAGATACGCAGTATTTT
J gene: TRBJ2-1; D gene: -; clone size: -; V gene: TRBV5-1; CDR3 protein: CASSRDGAHEWEQFF; CDR3 DNA: TGCGCCAGCAGCCGTGACGGAGCTCACGAGTGGGAGCAGTTCTTC
J gene: TRBJ2-3; D gene: TRBD1; clone size: -; V gene: TRBV5-1; CDR3 protein: CASSPSGQGDTQYF; CDR3 DNA: TGCGCCAGCAGCCCTAGTGGACAGGGAGATACGCAGTATTTT
J gene: TRBJ2-5; D gene: TRBD2; clone size: -; V gene: TRBV5-1; CDR3 protein: CASSLRSGDPQETQYF; CDR3 DNA: TGCGCCAGCAGCTTGAGGAGCGGGGATCCCCAAGAGACCCAGTACTTC
J gene: TRBJ2-1; D gene: TRBD2; clone size: -; V gene: TRBV28; CDR3 protein: CASSSTSGGSDEQFF; CDR3 DNA: TGTGCCAGCAGTTCTACTAGCGGGGGGTCCGATGAGCAGTTCTTC
J gene: TRBJ1-5; D gene: -; clone size: -; V gene: TRBV5-6; CDR3 protein: CASSPPGGQPQHF; CDR3 DNA: TGTGCCAGCAGCCCCCCGGGCGGGCAGCCCCAGCATTTT
J gene: TRBJ2-1; D gene: -; clone size: -; V gene: TRBV5-1; CDR3 protein: CASSLDSGSYNEQFF; CDR3 DNA: TGCGCCAGCAGCTTGGACAGTGGCTCCTACAATGAGCAGTTCTTC
J gene: TRBJ2-3; D gene: TRBD1; clone size: -; V gene: TRBV6-5; CDR3 protein: CASRQGDYTDTQYF; CDR3 DNA: TGTGCCAGCCGACAGGGAGATTACACAGATACGCAGTATTTT
J gene: TRBJ2-3; D gene: -; clone size: -; V gene: TRBV30; CDR3 protein: CAWSVRKSAGDTQYF; CDR3 DNA: TGTGCCTGGAGTGTACGAAAGTCGGCGGGCGATACGCAGTATTTT
J gene: TRBJ2-2; D gene: TRBD2; clone size: -; V gene: TRBV4-3; CDR3 protein: CASSQDSSGGAGELFF; CDR3 DNA: TGCGCCAGCAGCCAAGATTCTAGCGGGGGGGCCGGGGAGCTGTTTTTT
J gene: TRBJ2-2; D gene: TRBD1; clone size: -; V gene: TRBV5-8; CDR3 protein: CASSQELGQYTGELFF; CDR3 DNA: TGTGCCAGCAGCCAGGAGCTGGGACAGTACACCGGGGAGCTGTTTTTT
J gene: TRBJ1-5; D gene: -; clone size: -; V gene: TRBV27; CDR3 protein: CASSGMYNQPQHF; CDR3 DNA: TGTGCCAGCAGCGGGATGTACAATCAGCCCCAGCATTTT
J gene: TRBJ1-4; D gene: TRBD1; clone size: -; V gene: TRBV5-6; CDR3 protein: CASSRSWTGGSGKLFF; CDR3 DNA: TGTGCCAGCAGCCGATCATGGACAGGGGGAAGCGGAAAACTGTTTTTT
J gene: TRBJ1-2; D gene: TRBD1; clone size: -; V gene: TRBV6-6; CDR3 protein: CASSYRTGGGYTF; CDR3 DNA: TGTGCCAGCAGTTACCGTACAGGGGGTGGCTACACCTTC